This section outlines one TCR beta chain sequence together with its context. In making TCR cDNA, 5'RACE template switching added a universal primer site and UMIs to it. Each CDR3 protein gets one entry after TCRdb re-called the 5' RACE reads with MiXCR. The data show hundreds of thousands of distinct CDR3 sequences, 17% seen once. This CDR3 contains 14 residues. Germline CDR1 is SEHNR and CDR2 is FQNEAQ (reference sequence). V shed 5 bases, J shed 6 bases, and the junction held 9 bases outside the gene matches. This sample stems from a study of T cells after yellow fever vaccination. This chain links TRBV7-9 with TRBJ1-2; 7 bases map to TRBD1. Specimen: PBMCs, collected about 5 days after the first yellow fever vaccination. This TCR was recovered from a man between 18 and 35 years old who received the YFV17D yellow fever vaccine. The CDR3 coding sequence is TGTGCCAGCAGCGTACACAGGGGTGAGGATGGCTACACCTTC. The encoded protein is CASSVHRGEDGYTF.